The 27 T cell receptor beta chains below all came from one sample that was sequenced in a study of early T cells in non-severe SARS-CoV-2 infection. A single record per CDR3 protein comes from TCRdb applying MiXCR to the 5' RACE reads. The data contain over 80,000 distinct CDR3 sequences, around 15% of them singletons. Sequenced input: whole blood. These receptor sequences come from an adult who was a healthcare worker with PCR-confirmed SARS-CoV-2 infection or an uninfected control (not recorded which).

This clonotype showed up many times. The gene calls are TRBV7-2 and TRBJ2-5; a weak D match, TRBD2 (5 bases). The CDR3 loop spans 14 amino acids. From germline, CDR1 is SGHTA and CDR2 FQGNSA. The V and J ends lost 1 base and 4 bases respectively, with 10 bases between them. DNA for the CDR3: TGTGCCAGCAGCTTAGATCGGAGGTCAGAGACCCAGTACTTC. This translates into CASSLDRRSETQYF.

This clonotype appeared a few times. The chain links TRBV5-5 to TRBJ1-2; D uncertain. Trimming left V 0 bases short and J 4 bases short, with 10 bases between. This CDR3 has 14 amino acids. Germline V CDR1 and CDR2: SGHKS, YYEKEE (reference sequence). DNA of the CDR3: TGTGCCAGCAGCTTGGTGACGGGCTCCTATGGCTACACCTTC. This gives the protein CASSLVTGSYGYTF.

The sample holds many counts of this clonotype. The CDR3, as DNA: TGTGCCAGCAGCCAAGTTCCGTTAACCGCCTTTTCTCAAGCTTTCTTT. This translates into CASSQVPLTAFSQAFF. This chain links TRBV3-1 with TRBJ1-1; no firm D call. Germline V gene sequence: CDR1 LGHDT, CDR2 YNNKEL (reference sequence). This CDR3 spans 16 amino acids. Trimming shortened V by 1 base and J by 9 bases, and 21 bases separated the two germline ends.

The V gene is TRBV11-2, the J gene TRBJ2-5, with unresolved D. The length of the CDR3 is 14 residues. Trimming pared 6 bases from V and 4 bases from J, leaving 15 bases between. Germline values: CDR1 SGHAT, CDR2 FQNNGV. CDR3 DNA sequence: TGTGCCAGCAGTCCCCGAAGGAATGGAGAGACCCAGTACTTC. As protein: CASSPRRNGETQYF.

This rearrangement joins TRBV9 to TRBJ2-2; D uncertain. V shed 2 bases and J shed 4 bases, with 9 bases lying between them. Per the germline V gene, CDR1 is SGDLS and CDR2 is YYNGEE. The CDR3 contains 14 residues. CDR3 protein: CASSVQAFTGELFF. The CDR3 nucleotides are TGTGCCAGCAGCGTCCAGGCATTCACCGGGGAGCTGTTTTTT.

This clonotype was seen a handful of times. The chain employs TRBV2 and TRBJ1-2; D not resolved. CDR3 length equals 15 residues. The germline V gene has CDR1 SNHLY and CDR2 FYNNEI. Between the trimmed V and J ends, which lost 1 base and 4 bases, there was a span of 13 bases. The CDR3 nucleotides are TGTGCCAGCAGTGAAGGTCAAACAGCTACCTATGGCTACACCTTC. As protein: CASSEGQTATYGYTF.

In regard to this clonotype: One end of the junction is discordant with germline, which a read error may explain. The chain is built from TRBV28 and TRBJ2-1, with TRBD2 matching over 14 bases. This CDR3 region has 15 residues. Germline V lookup: CDR1 MDHEN, CDR2 SYDVKM. The CDR3 reads CASSSTSGGVKEQLF. DNA of the CDR3: TGTGCCAGCAGTTCGACTAGCGGGGGGGTAAAAGAGCAGTTGTTC.

CDR3 region: CASSLIGAPDTEAFF. The CDR3 bases are TGTGCCAGCAGTCTTATCGGGGCCCCGGACACTGAAGCTTTCTTT. This chain joins TRBV3-1 and TRBJ1-1, with D possibly being TRBD1 (5 bases). Germline V gene data show CDR1 as LGHDT and CDR2 as YNNKEL (reference sequence). The V end lost 6 bases, the J end lost 3 bases, and 17 bases lay between the germline ends. The CDR3 runs 15 residues. Full variable domain (rest looked up from reference TRBV3-1 and TRBJ1-1): DTAVSQTPKYLVTQMGNDKSIKCEQNLGHDTMYWYKQDSKKFLKIMFSYNNKELIINETVPNRFSPKSPDKAHLNLHINSLELGDSAVYFCASSLIGAPDTEAFFGQGTRLTVV.

The chain employs TRBV20-1 and TRBJ2-1; TRBD2 matches 7 bases. V shed 6 bases, J shed 2 bases, and the junction held 4 bases outside the gene matches. The CDR3 length is 13 residues. Germline CDR1 and CDR2: DFQATT and SNEGSKA (reference sequence). The CDR3 region has the DNA TGCAGTGCCCTGGGGGGGGCCTACAATGAGCAGTTCTTC. Its translation is CSALGGAYNEQFF.

This clonotype was picked up many times. The V and J genes are TRBV7-8 and TRBJ2-7, with TRBD1 matching 7 bases. This CDR3 has 14 amino acids. CDR1 SGHVS and CDR2 FQNEAQ come from the germline V gene. V lost 4 bases to trimming and J lost 3 bases; unmatched junction nucleotides: 6. The CDR3 sequence: CASSSDRSFYEQYF. CDR3 nucleotides: TGTGCCAGCAGCTCGGACAGGTCTTTCTACGAGCAGTACTTC.

A few counts support this clonotype. The chain uses TRBV9 and TRBJ1-2; D gene uncertain. The V gene lost 4 bases and the J gene lost 1 base, with 14 bases spanning the gap. The CDR3 consists of 15 residues. Germline CDR1 reads SGDLS; CDR2 reads YYNGEE. The CDR3 reads CASSSDPASNYGYTF. The CDR3 nucleotides read TGTGCCAGCAGCTCTGACCCCGCCAGTAACTATGGCTACACCTTC.

The gene calls are TRBV2 and TRBJ1-2; 10 positions match TRBD1. With 5 bases clipped from V and 8 bases from J, the junction kept 8 bases outside the gene matches. CDR3 length equals 14 residues. In germline, CDR1 is SNHLY, CDR2 FYNNEI. The CDR3, as DNA: TGTGCCAGCAGTACGGACAGGGGGTTTAGCGGCTACACCTTC. Its protein product is CASSTDRGFSGYTF.

This clonotype has ten or more counts. The chain uses TRBV28 and TRBJ2-7, with D maybe TRBD2 (5 bases). Per germline, CDR1 MDHEN and CDR2 SYDVKM. The V gene lost 7 bases and the J gene lost 0 bases, with 16 bases spanning the gap. This CDR3 spans 15 amino acids. The DNA for the CDR3 is TGTGCCAGCAAGAGTCCGGGAAGCATCTCCTACGAGCAGTACTTC. It encodes CASKSPGSISYEQYF.

V gene TRBV11-2 combines with J gene TRBJ2-7; TRBD1 matches 8 bases. This CDR3 is built from 15 residues. V shed 1 base and J 3 bases; nucleotides not matched to a gene: 5. Germline CDR1 is SGHAT and CDR2 is FQNNGV. The CDR3 is CASSLGQGMFYEQYF. CDR3 bases: TGTGCCAGCAGCTTAGGACAGGGGATGTTCTACGAGCAGTACTTC.

The rearrangement uses TRBV3-1 and TRBJ2-7, with TRBD2 identical over 10 bases. CDR1 and CDR2 (germline): LGHDT, YNNKEL (reference sequence). CDR3 length equals 15 residues. V was pared by 4 bases and J by 3 bases, with 6 bases of the junction left unmatched. DNA of the CDR3: TGTGCCAGCAGCCCCACAGCGGGGGGGCACTACGAGCAGTACTTC. Protein product: CASSPTAGGHYEQYF.

The chain carries TRBV2 and TRBJ1-3, with D hard to call. Germline CDR1 and CDR2: SNHLY and FYNNEI. The CDR3 runs 15 residues. V was cut by 2 bases and J by 0 bases, with 8 bases left in between. CDR3 region: CASSETRNSGNTIYF. CDR3 nucleotide sequence: TGTGCCAGCAGTGAAACGCGGAACTCTGGAAACACCATATATTTT.

The chain has TRBV29-1 and TRBJ1-1; no firm D call. Per germline, CDR1 SQVTM and CDR2 ANQGSEA. The CDR3 has 12 residues. V was shortened by 8 bases and J by 1 base, with 11 bases between the two germline ends. This CDR3 is CSIGRQNTEAFF. The CDR3 nucleotides read TGCAGCATTGGACGACAGAACACTGAAGCTTTCTTT.

A few counts support this clonotype. The rearrangement links TRBV2 to TRBJ1-1; D is unclear. There are 12 residues in the CDR3. The V end lost 8 bases, the J end lost 5 bases, and 12 bases lay between the germline ends. CDR1 is SNHLY, CDR2 FYNNEI, per germline. CDR3 in amino acids: CASGRTRTEAFF. CDR3 in DNA: TGTGCCAGCGGCAGGACCCGGACTGAAGCTTTCTTT.

This clonotype was seen a handful of times. V gene TRBV7-9 combines with J gene TRBJ1-6; the D is unclear. The ends were cut back, 5 bases at V and 10 bases at J, with 12 bases in the middle. The length of the CDR3 is 13 residues. Germline values: CDR1 SEHNR, CDR2 FQNEAQ (reference sequence). The CDR3 loop is CASSNVFESPLHF. CDR3 sequence (DNA): TGTGCCAGCAGCAACGTTTTCGAGTCACCCCTCCACTTT.

This clonotype has more than one count but fewer than ten. This chain's CDR3 is CASRELANEQFF. The CDR3 nucleotides are TGTGCCAGCAGGGAATTAGCCAATGAGCAGTTCTTC. The V call is TRBV6-6, the J call TRBJ2-1; unclear D gene. Germline CDR1 is MNHNY and CDR2 is SVGAGI (reference sequence). Deletions cut 6 bases from V and 6 bases from J, with 9 bases between. This CDR3 has 12 residues.

The sample holds a few counts of this clonotype. The rearrangement links TRBV29-1 to TRBJ1-2, with D unclear. The germline gives CDR1 SQVTM, CDR2 ANQGSEA. CDR3 length: 12 amino acids. V was trimmed by 4 bases and J by 0 bases, leaving 6 bases between them. The CDR3 region is CSVGGTNYGYTF. CDR3 bases: TGCAGCGTTGGTGGTACTAACTATGGCTACACCTTC.

V usage is TRBV20-1 and J usage is TRBJ1-1, with a weak D call TRBD1 (5 bases). The CDR3 length is 15 residues. The V gene lost 3 bases and the J gene lost 1 base, with 15 bases spanning the gap. Germline CDR1 is DFQATT and CDR2 is SNEGSKA (reference sequence). The CDR3 protein is CSARPAGRSNTEAFF. As DNA, the CDR3 is TGCAGTGCTAGGCCGGCGGGGCGGTCGAACACTGAAGCTTTCTTT.

There are a few counts of this clonotype. The chain employs TRBV24-1 and TRBJ2-5, with a tentative D call TRBD2 (5 bases). The CDR3 totals 13 residues. The ends were cut back, 3 bases at V and 7 bases at J, with 11 bases in the middle. Germline values: CDR1 KGHDR, CDR2 SFDVKD. The CDR3 bases are TGTGCCACCAGTGATGGGCCACGGGGGACCCAGTACTTC. Its translation: CATSDGPRGTQYF.

This clonotype was counted ten times or more. This chain connects TRBV27 to TRBJ1-6; TRBD1 agrees at 7 bases. Germline V gene data show CDR1 as MNHEY and CDR2 as SMNVEV (reference sequence). V was clipped by 8 bases and J by 8 bases; unmatched bases: 15. The CDR3 has 16 residues. The CDR3 reads CASRRGQAKDHSPLHF. CDR3 DNA sequence: TGTGCCAGCCGTAGGGGGCAGGCGAAAGATCATTCACCCCTCCACTTT.

In this sample, this clonotype turned up a few times. V is TRBV4-1 and J is TRBJ1-2, with TRBD1 identical over 9 bases. Germline CDR1 is MGHRA and CDR2 is YSYEKL. V was pared by 2 bases and J by 3 bases, with 4 bases of the junction left unmatched. The CDR3 extends over 15 amino acids. The CDR3 DNA reads as TGCGCCAGCAGCCAACCGAGGACAGGGGACTATGGCTACACCTTC. This gives the protein CASSQPRTGDYGYTF.

This chain uses TRBV11-1 with TRBJ1-2; possibly TRBD1 for D (6 bases). V was trimmed by 2 bases and J by 3 bases, leaving 13 bases between them. This CDR3 is built from 15 residues. CDR1 SGHAT and CDR2 FQDESV come from the germline V gene (reference sequence). CDR3 coding DNA: TGTGCCAGCAGCTTAAACCCTTCAGGGGACTATGGCTACACCTTC. Encoded protein: CASSLNPSGDYGYTF.

The V and J genes are TRBV2 and TRBJ1-4, with D possibly matching TRBD1 (5 bases). In germline, CDR1 is SNHLY, CDR2 FYNNEI. The length of the CDR3 is 15 residues. V shed 2 bases and J shed 3 bases, with 10 bases lying between them. The CDR3 is CASSERQGSNEKLFF. The CDR3, as DNA: TGTGCCAGCAGTGAACGGCAGGGATCTAATGAAAAACTGTTTTTT.